The subject of this entry is one TCR beta chain. Its antigen specificity is not known. Within one base of it there is no much larger clone, and no base qualities were kept. The method behind the library was the immunoSEQ multiplex PCR assay. For TCR sequencing, RNA was extracted from every sample and reverse transcribed into cDNA to serve as template. First-strand cDNA was synthesized using SuperScript III with a 2:1 mix of oligo-dT and random hexamers. A synthetic immune receptor repertoire was used to gauge amplification bias, and whatever bias remained was removed computationally. Processing in the source paper ran as follows. Raw reads were preprocessed for error removal, and CDR3 was defined according to IMGT conventions as running from the conserved cysteine to phenylalanine. Clonality was calculated as 1 minus Shannon entropy normalized by log2 of the number of productive unique TCRs. Whether scalp clones were CD4 or CD8 was inferred by matching scalp TCRbeta sequences against CD4 and CD8 repertoires sorted from blood. The table was pulled from immuneACCESS by TCRdb, which kept in-frame rearrangements only. Such tables lose some clones; where checked, under half of the loss comes from unresolved V genes, and the rest has no known cause. The V and J calls and clone size come from that table; D and trimming were worked out from the DNA. In all, the sample holds more than 90,000 clones, and under 40% of those were seen once. The ten top clones hold approximately 3% of the sample.

The sample belongs to a study of CD8+ T cells in alopecia areata (dated by TCRdb to about 2018). Describing the broader study: Treated patients were enrolled in an open-label pilot trial of oral tofacitinib, 5 to 10 mg twice daily, for moderate-to-severe alopecia areata. RNA was obtained with the PAXgene miRNA kit for fixed scalp, the miRNeasy kit for PBMCs, and the RNeasy kit for mouse skin. Patients on tofacitinib were biopsied at baseline and after 4 and 24 weeks of treatment, and several of the patients also had a later scalp biopsy. TCRbeta CDR3 regions were amplified by immunoSEQ multiplex PCR with 35 Vbeta forward and 13 Jbeta reverse primers. Tofacitinib was given for 6 to 18 months, followed by 6 months of follow-up off drug to assess delayed response and recurrence. High-throughput TCRbeta sequencing was used to examine T cell clonal expansion in alopecia areata in both the C3H/HeJ mouse model and human patients. Scalp clonality was compared across normal scalp (n=4), patchy alopecia areata scalp (n=8), and alopecia totalis/universalis scalp (n=8). In humans, TCRbeta sequencing was performed on scalp tissue and on sorted CD4+ and CD8+ peripheral blood T cells from healthy controls and from patients with patchy or totalis/universalis alopecia areata. Points the paper makes about the study in general: Unlike mouse skin, where gammadelta T cells dominate, normal human skin contains resident alphabeta T cells that get sequenced too, which complicates analysis of the scalp TCR repertoire. Higher clonality and more expanded CD8+ clones were observed in lesional scalp than in normal scalp, particularly in alopecia totalis/universalis, a finding suggestive of antigenic drive. Compared with mice, TCR sequences shared between patients were less clear, possibly partly because of HLA diversity across the patient population.

Lesional scalp punch biopsies and peripheral blood were collected from alopecia areata patients. PBMCs were isolated by density centrifugation and stained for CD3, CD4 and CD8, and CD4+ and CD8+ T cells were sorted on a FACSAria. The sequence derives from a human donor with alopecia areata. Input material: CD4+ T cells sorted from blood.

The DNA reads as follows: TGTGCCAGCAGCTTAAATCGTCGGGGGGGCCGTCAAGAGACCCAGTACTTC. Its protein reads: CASSLNRRGGRQETQYF. The V gene is TRBV13 and the J gene is TRBJ2-5, and TRBD2 aligns with 8 junction nucleotides. Clipping removes 2 bases from V and 2 bases from J, with 10 as the unmatched junction base count. Its CDR3 holds 17 amino acids, cysteine through phenylalanine. The DNA shown is the 51-base CDR3, in frame from base 1. CDR1 and CDR2, per the germline V gene (reference sequence), are PRHDT and FYEKMQ.